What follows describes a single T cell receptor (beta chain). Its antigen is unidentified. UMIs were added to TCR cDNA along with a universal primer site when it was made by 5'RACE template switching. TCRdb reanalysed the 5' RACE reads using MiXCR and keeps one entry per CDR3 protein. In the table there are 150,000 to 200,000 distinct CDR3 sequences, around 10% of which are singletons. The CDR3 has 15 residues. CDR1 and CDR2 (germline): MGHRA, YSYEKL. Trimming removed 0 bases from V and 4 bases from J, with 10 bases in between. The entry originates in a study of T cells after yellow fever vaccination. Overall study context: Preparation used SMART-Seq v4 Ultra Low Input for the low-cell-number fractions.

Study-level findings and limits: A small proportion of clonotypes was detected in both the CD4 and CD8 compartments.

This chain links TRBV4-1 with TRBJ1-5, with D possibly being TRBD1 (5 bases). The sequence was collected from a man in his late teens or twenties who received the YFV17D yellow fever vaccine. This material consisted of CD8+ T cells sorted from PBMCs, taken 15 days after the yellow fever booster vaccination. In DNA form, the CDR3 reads TGCGCCAGCAGCCAAGATGGGGGAGGGAATCAGCCCCAGCATTTT. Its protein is CASSQDGGGNQPQHF.